A single sample gave rise to the 9 T cell receptor beta chains below, sequenced in a study of identical twins. MiXCR, run by TCRdb on the 5' RACE reads, gives a single entry per CDR3 protein. This table has hundreds of thousands of distinct CDR3 sequences, around 6.9% appearing once. These same records also appear under a second study, on yellow fever vaccine responses in identical twins.

Sequencing used memory (CD45RO+) T cells sorted from blood. All receptors derive from a woman younger than 35 in good health.

The chain couples TRBV4-1 to TRBJ2-3, with D perhaps matching TRBD2 (7 bases). There are 15 residues in the CDR3. Germline loops: CDR1 MGHRA, CDR2 YSYEKL. V gave up 6 bases and J gave up 9 bases, with 22 bases separating them. The CDR3 here is CASRSTGGRAGTQYF. CDR3 DNA sequence: TGCGCCAGCAGGTCGACGGGGGGCCGTGCAGGGACGCAGTATTTT.

This clonotype appeared many times. The genes are TRBV13 and TRBJ2-4; TRBD2 matches 7 bases. From germline, CDR1 is PRHDT and CDR2 FYEKMQ (reference sequence). The CDR3 sequence is 13 residues long. V gave up 6 bases and J gave up 6 bases; unmatched junction bases: 5. In DNA form, the CDR3 reads TGTGCCAGCAGTTCGCGGGGGATAAACATTCAGTACTTC. It encodes CASSSRGINIQYF.

This clonotype was recorded at least ten times. This chain links TRBV10-3 with TRBJ2-3; D unclear. V lost 1 base and J lost 1, with 9 bases in between. Germline V gene lookup returns CDR1 ENHRY and CDR2 SYGVKD. This CDR3 is 15 amino acids long. CDR3 amino acids: CAISELGMGTDTQYF. As DNA, the CDR3 is TGTGCCATCAGTGAGTTAGGTATGGGCACAGATACGCAGTATTTT.

Ten or more counts support this clonotype. The chain has TRBV14 and TRBJ2-7; D ambiguous. Germline V gives CDR1 SGHDN, CDR2 FVKESK. Between the trimmed V and J ends, which lost 4 bases and 12 bases, there was a span of 16 bases. There are 12 residues in the CDR3. CDR3 coding DNA: TGTGCCAGCAGCCCCCTTGGAAAATTGCGGTACTTC. It encodes CASSPLGKLRYF.

This clonotype was picked up many times. The chain combines TRBV12-3 or TRBV12-4 with TRBJ2-7; D call uncertain. This CDR3 has 13 residues. The germline V and J ends were trimmed by 1 base and 2 bases, with 6 bases remaining between them. In nucleotides, the CDR3 is TGTGCCAGCAGTTTAGGGCTAACCTACGAGCAGTACTTC. It is translated as CASSLGLTYEQYF.

This clonotype was observed many times. The chain recombines TRBV12-3 or TRBV12-4 with TRBJ1-5; D possibly corresponds to TRBD1 (6 bases). The ends were cut back, 5 bases at V and 0 bases at J, with 8 bases in the middle. This CDR3 contains 14 residues. The CDR3 sequence is CASSGQLSNQPQHF. In nucleotides, the CDR3 is TGTGCCAGCAGTGGACAGCTTAGCAATCAGCCCCAGCATTTT.

This clonotype appeared a few times. The chain links TRBV3-1 to TRBJ1-1, with D uncertain. The CDR3 is made up of 14 amino acids. Deletions cut 1 base from V and 5 bases from J, with 11 bases between. Germline CDR1 reads LGHDT; CDR2 reads YNNKEL (reference sequence). CDR3 DNA: TGTGCCAGCAGCCAAGTCGAGGGTTTGACTGAAGCTTTCTTT. It is translated as CASSQVEGLTEAFF.

This clonotype was seen a few times. CDR3 region: CASSLVNTLNTEAFF. CDR3 sequence (DNA): TGTGCCAGCAGTTTAGTTAACACCTTGAACACTGAAGCTTTCTTT. V gene TRBV12-3 or TRBV12-4 combines with J gene TRBJ1-1, with D hard to call. The V end was cut by 1 base, the J end by 0 bases, with 9 bases between. This CDR3 contains 15 residues.

This clonotype was seen only a few times. CDR3 sequence: CAWSVLNEQFF. For the CDR3, the DNA is TGTGCCTGGAGTGTACTGAATGAGCAGTTCTTC. V and J are TRBV30 and TRBJ2-1; D call uncertain. Germline V gene data show CDR1 as GTSNPN and CDR2 as SVGIG (reference sequence). The length of the CDR3 is 11 residues. Trimming took 0 bases from V and 7 from J, leaving 4 bases between them.